The sequence of this TCR beta chain was determined in a study of cytomegalovirus exposure and HLA in healthy donors. Across the whole study: Samples from HLA-typed donors yielded 65 million to 85 million unique TCRs in an early data release. Study-wide points: The authors enumerated 150 to 200 TCR beta chains as linked to cytomegalovirus. Presence/absence analyses assumed roughly uniform sequencing depth across donors.

For this clone: Its matching antigen is unknown.

The PCR ran on 60 Vbeta and 13 Jbeta primers. Sequencing was performed with immunoSEQ multiplex PCR; in TCRdb, only in-frame clones are kept and a portion is missing. This table has approximately 170,000 clones, less than 90% appearing once. This CDR3 comprises 15 residues. Germline V gene lookup returns CDR1 SGDLS and CDR2 YYNGEE. Deletions cut 0 bases from V and 4 bases from J, with 13 bases between. In nominal health when sampled, donors likely had unrecorded immune exposures nonetheless. The TCR originated in a woman between 50 and 59 years old in good health and CMV-seropositive. V usage is TRBV9 and J usage is TRBJ1-2; D ambiguous. The sample taken for sequencing was PBMCs. The CDR3 loop reads CASSVGYSRIYGYTF. Written as DNA, the CDR3 is TGTGCCAGCAGCGTAGGGTACAGTCGGATCTATGGCTACACCTTC.